Included here is one TCR beta chain sequence, with context. This record comes from a study of control samples from healthy donors and cancer patients. The CDR3 has 16 residues. Germline assignment: CDR1 SGHRS and CDR2 YFSETQ. V gave up 0 bases and J gave up 1 base, with 13 bases separating them. Method: immunoSEQ multiplex PCR; TCRdb's copy keeps in-frame clones and lacks some. Seen here are some 150,000 clones, 75% to 95% observed once, and the top ten hold roughly 3.1%. The rearrangement joins TRBV5-1 to TRBJ1-1; maybe TRBD1 (6 bases). Sequencing was carried out using blood. The clonotype originates from a man younger than 40 in good health. CDR3 coding DNA: TGCGCCAGCAGCTTGGGCGGGGGACAAACGAACACTGAAGCTTTCTTT. Translating gives CASSLGGGQTNTEAFF. The whole variable domain, remainder taken from reference TRBV5-1 and TRBJ1-1, is KAGVTQTPRYLIKTRGQQVTLSCSPISGHRSVSWYQQTPGQGLQFLFEYFSETQRNKGNFPGRFSGRQFSNSRSEMNVSTLELGDSALYLCASSLGGGQTNTEAFFGQGTRLTVV.